This T cell receptor beta chain was sequenced during a study of T-cell reconstitution after alpha-beta-depleted transplantation in children. This clonotype came up many times. Unique molecular identifiers were incorporated during preparation of the TCRbeta library. TCRdb re-called the PCR reads with MiXCR, one entry per CDR3 protein. The table lists around 680,000 distinct CDR3 sequences, roughly 15% of them singletons. CDR3 length equals 14 residues. Germline-derived CDR1 and CDR2 are SQVTM and ANQGSEA. V trimming: 1 base; J trimming: 0 bases; junction bases outside the gene matches: 1. The origin of this receptor is a human donor who donated a stem cell graft to a child with acute myeloid leukemia. Sequenced material: PBMCs from the stem cell graft donor, taken from the stem cell graft. The chain joins TRBV29-1 to TRBJ2-7, with 9 bases identical to TRBD1. CDR3 sequence (DNA): TGCAGCGTTGAAGGGGGACAGGGCTCCTACGAGCAGTACTTC. This codes for CSVEGGQGSYEQYF.